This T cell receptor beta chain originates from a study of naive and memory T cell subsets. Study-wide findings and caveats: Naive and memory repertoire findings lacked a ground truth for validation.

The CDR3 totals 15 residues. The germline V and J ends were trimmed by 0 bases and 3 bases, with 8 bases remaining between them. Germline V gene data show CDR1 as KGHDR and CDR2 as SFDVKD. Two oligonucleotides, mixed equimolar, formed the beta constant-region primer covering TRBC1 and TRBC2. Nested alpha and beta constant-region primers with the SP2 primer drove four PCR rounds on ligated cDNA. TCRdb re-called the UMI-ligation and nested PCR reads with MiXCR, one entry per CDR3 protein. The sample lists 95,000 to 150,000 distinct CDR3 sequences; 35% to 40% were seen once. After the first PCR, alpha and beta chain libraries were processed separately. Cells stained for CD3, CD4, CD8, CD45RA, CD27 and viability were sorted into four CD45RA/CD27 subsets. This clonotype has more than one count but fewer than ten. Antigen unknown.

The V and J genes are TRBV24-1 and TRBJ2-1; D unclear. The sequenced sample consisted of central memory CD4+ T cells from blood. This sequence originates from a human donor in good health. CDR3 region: CATSDLKDIYNEQFF. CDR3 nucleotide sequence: TGTGCCACCAGTGATTTGAAGGATATCTACAATGAGCAGTTCTTC.